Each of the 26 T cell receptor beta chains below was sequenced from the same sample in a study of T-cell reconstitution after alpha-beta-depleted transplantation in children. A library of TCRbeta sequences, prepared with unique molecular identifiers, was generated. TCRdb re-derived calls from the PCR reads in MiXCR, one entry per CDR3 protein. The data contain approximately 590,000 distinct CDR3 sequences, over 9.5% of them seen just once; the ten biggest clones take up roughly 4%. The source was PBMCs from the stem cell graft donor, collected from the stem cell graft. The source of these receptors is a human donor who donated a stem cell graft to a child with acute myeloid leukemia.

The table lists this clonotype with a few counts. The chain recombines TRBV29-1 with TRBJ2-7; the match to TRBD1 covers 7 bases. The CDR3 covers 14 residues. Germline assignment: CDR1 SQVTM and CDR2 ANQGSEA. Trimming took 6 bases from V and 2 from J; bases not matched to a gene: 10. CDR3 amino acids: CSVLAPGQTYEQYF. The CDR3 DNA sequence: TGCAGCGTACTCGCACCGGGACAGACCTACGAGCAGTACTTC.

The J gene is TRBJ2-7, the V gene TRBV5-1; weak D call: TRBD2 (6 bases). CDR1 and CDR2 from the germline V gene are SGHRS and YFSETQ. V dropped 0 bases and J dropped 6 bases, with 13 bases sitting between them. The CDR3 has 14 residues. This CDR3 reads CASSLAGSSGEQYF. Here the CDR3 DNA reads TGCGCCAGCAGCTTGGCCGGGAGTAGTGGCGAGCAGTACTTC.

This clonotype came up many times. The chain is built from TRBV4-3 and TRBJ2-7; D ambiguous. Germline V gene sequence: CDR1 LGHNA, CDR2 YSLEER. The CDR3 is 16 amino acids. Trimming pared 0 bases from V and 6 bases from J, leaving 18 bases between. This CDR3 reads CASSQERFTLSGEQYF. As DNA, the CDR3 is TGCGCCAGCAGCCAAGAGAGGTTTACACTTTCGGGCGAGCAGTACTTC.

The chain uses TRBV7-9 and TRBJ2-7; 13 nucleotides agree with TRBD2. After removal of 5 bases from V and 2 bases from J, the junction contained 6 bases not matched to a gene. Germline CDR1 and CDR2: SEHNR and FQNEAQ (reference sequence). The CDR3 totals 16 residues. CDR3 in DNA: TGTGCCAGCAGCCAAGGACTAGCGGGAGACCCCTACGAGCAGTACTTC. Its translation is CASSQGLAGDPYEQYF.

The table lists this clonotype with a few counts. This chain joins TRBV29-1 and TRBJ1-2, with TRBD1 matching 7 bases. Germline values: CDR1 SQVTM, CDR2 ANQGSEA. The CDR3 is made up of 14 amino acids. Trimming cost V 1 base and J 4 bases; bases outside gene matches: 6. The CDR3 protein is CSVEGTGALYGYTF. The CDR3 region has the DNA TGCAGCGTTGAAGGAACAGGGGCGCTCTATGGCTACACCTTC.

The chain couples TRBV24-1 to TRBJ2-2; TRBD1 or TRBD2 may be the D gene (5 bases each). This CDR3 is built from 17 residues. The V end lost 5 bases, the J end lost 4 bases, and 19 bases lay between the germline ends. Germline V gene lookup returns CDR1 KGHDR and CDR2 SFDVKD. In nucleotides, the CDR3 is TGTGCCACCAGTGCAACCGGGGCCTGGGGATCCACCGGGGAGCTGTTTTTT. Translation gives CATSATGAWGSTGELFF.

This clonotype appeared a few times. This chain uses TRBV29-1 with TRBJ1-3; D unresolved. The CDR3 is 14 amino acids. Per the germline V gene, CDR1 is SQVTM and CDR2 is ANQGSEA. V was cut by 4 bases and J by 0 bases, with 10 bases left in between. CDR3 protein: CSVVYDTSGNTIYF. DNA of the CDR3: TGCAGCGTTGTTTACGACACCTCTGGAAACACCATATATTTT.

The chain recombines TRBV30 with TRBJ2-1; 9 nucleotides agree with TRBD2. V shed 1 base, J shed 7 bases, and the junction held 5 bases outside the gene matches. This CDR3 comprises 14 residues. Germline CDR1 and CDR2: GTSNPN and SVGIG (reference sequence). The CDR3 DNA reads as TGTGCCTGGAGTGCGGGCGGGGGGGGAAATGAGCAGTTCTTC. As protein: CAWSAGGGGNEQFF.

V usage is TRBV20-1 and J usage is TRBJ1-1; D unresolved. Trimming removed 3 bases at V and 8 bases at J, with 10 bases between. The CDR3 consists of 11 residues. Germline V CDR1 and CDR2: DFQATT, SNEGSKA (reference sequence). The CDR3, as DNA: TGCAGTGCTAGCCCATGGGAGGAAGCTTTCTTT. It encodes CSASPWEEAFF.

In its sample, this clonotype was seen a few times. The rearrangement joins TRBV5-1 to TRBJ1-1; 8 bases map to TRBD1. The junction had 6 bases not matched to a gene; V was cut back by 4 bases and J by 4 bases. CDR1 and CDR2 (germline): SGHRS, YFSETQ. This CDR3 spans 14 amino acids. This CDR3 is CASSNLGTGTEAFF. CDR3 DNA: TGCGCCAGCAGCAACCTAGGGACAGGCACTGAAGCTTTCTTT.

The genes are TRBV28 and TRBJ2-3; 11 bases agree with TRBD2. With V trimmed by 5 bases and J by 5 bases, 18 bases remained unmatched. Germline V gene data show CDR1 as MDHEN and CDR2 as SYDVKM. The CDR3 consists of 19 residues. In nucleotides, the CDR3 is TGTGCCAGCAGTCCTCCCCCAAGGCTAGCGGGAGGACGGGGAGATACGCAGTATTTT. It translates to CASSPPPRLAGGRGDTQYF. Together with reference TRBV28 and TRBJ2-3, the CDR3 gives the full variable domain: DVKVTQSSRYLVKRTGEKVFLECVQDMDHENMFWYRQDPGLGLRLIYFSYDVKMKEKGDIPEGYSVSREKKERFSLILESASTNQTSMYLCASSPPPRLAGGRGDTQYFGPGTRLTVL.

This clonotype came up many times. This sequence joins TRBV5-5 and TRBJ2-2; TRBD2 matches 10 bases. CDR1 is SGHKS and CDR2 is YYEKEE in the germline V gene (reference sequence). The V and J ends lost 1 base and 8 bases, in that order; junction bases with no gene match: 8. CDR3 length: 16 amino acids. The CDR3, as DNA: TGTGCCAGCAGCTTGTGGAAAGCGGGAGGGAATGGGGAGCTGTTTTTT. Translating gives CASSLWKAGGNGELFF.

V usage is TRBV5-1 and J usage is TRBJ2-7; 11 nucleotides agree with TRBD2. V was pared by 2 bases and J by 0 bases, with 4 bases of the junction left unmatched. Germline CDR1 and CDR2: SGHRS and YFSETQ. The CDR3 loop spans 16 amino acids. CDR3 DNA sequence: TGCGCCAGCAGCTTCTATAGCGGGAGGGCCTCCTACGAGCAGTACTTC. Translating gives CASSFYSGRASYEQYF.

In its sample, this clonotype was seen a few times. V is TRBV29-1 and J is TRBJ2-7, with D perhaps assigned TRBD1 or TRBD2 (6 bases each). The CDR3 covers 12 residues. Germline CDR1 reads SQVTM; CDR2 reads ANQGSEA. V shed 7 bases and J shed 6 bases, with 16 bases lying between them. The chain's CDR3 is CSARGGGGEQYF. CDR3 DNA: TGCAGCGCAAGGGGAGGAGGGGGCGAGCAGTACTTC.

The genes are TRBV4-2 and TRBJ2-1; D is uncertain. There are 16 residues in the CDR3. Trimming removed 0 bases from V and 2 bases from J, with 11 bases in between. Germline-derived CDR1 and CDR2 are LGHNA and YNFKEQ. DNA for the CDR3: TGTGCCAGCAGCCAAGATGCGCCGGTGACCTACAATGAGCAGTTCTTC. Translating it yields CASSQDAPVTYNEQFF.

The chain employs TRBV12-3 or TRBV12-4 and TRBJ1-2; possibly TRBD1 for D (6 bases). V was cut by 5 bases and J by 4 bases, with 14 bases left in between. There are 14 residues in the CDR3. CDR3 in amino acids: CASSLQGGRYGYTF. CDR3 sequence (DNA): TGTGCCAGCAGTCTACAGGGAGGCCGCTATGGCTACACCTTC.

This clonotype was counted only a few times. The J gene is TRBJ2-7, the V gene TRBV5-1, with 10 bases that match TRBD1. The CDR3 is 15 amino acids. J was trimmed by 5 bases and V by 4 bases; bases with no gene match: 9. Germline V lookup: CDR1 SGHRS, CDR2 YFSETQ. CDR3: CASSVSGTGVDEQYF. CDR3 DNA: TGCGCCAGCAGCGTTTCCGGGACAGGGGTCGACGAGCAGTACTTC.

In DNA, the CDR3 is TGCAGTGCTTCCACTTCCACCGCGGGGGGTTCACCCCTCCACTTT. Its translation is CSASTSTAGGSPLHF. This rearrangement joins TRBV20-1 to TRBJ1-6; D perhaps matches TRBD1 (5 bases). This CDR3 comprises 15 residues. Germline loops: CDR1 DFQATT, CDR2 SNEGSKA (reference sequence). V was trimmed by 5 bases and J by 9 bases, leaving 20 bases between them.

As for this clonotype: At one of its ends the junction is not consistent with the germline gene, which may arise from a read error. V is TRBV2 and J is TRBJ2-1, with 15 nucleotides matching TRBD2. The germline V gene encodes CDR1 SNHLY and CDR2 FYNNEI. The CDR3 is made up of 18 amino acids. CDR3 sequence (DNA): TGTGCCATCAGTTTACGGACTAGCGGGAGGGCTACCTACAATGAGCAGTTCTTC. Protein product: CAISLRTSGRATYNEQFF.

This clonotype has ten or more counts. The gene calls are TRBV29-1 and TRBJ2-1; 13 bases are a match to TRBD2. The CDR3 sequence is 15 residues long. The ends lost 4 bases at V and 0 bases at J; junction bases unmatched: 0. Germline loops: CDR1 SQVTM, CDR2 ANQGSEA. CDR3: CSVGTSGSSYNEQFF. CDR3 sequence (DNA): TGCAGCGTTGGGACTAGCGGGAGCTCCTACAATGAGCAGTTCTTC.

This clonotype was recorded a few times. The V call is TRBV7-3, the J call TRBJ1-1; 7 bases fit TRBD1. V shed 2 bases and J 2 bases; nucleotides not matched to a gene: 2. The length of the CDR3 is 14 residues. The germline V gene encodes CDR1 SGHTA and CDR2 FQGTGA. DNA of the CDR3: TGTGCCAGCAGCTTAGGGACAGAAAACACTGAAGCTTTCTTT. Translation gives CASSLGTENTEAFF. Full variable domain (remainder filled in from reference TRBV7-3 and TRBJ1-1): GAGVSQTPSNKVTEKGKYVELRCDPISGHTALYWYRQSLGQGPEFLIYFQGTGAADDSGLPNDRFFAVRPEGSVSTLKIQRTERGDSAVYLCASSLGTENTEAFFGQGTRLTVV.

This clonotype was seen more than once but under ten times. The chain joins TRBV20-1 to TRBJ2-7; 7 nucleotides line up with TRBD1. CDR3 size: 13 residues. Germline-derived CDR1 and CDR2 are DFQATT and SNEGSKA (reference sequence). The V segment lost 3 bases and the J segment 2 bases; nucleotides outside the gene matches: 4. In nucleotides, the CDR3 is TGCAGTGCTAGGACAGGGAATCCCTACGAGCAGTACTTC. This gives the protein CSARTGNPYEQYF.

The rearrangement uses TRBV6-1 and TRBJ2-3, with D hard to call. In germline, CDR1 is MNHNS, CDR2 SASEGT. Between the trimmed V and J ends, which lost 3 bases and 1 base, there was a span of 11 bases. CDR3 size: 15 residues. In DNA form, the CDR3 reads TGTGCCAGCAGTGAGACCCGAACAGGCACAGATACGCAGTATTTT. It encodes CASSETRTGTDTQYF.

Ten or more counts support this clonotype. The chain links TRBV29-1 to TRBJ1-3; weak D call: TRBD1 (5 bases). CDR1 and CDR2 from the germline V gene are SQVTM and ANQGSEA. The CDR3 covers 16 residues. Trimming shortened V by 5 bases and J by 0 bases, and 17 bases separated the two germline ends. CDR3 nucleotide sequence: TGCAGCGTTACCGGAGGGGCGCAATTCTCTGGAAACACCATATATTTT. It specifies CSVTGGAQFSGNTIYF. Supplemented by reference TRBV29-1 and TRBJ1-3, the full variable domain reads SAVISQKPSRDICQRGTSLTIQCQVDSQVTMMFWYRQQPGQSLTLIATANQGSEATYESGFVIDKFPISRPNLTFSTLTVSNMSPEDSSIYLCSVTGGAQFSGNTIYFGEGSWLTVV.

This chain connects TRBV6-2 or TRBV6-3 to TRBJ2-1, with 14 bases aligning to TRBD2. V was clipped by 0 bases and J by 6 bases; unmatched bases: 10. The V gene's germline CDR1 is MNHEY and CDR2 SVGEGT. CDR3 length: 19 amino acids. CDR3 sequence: CASSYSGLAGGPPPNEQFF. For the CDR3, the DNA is TGTGCCAGCAGTTACTCCGGACTAGCGGGAGGCCCTCCTCCCAATGAGCAGTTCTTC.

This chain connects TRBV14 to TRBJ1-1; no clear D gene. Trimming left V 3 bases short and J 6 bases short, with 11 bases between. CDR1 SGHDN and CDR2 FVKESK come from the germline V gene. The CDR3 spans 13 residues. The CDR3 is CASSHPGSPEAFF. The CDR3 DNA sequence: TGTGCCAGCAGCCACCCCGGGTCCCCTGAAGCTTTCTTT.